Reported below is one T cell receptor beta chain. Other DNA variants within this sample encode the same CDR3. The data were taken from a study of OX40 agonist ivuxolimab in advanced cancers. As for the study in general: Ivuxolimab, an antibody acting as an agonist of OX40 (CD134), was used to treat patients. Patients were dosed intravenously with ivuxolimab at 0.01 to 10 mg/kg every 2 weeks.

The assay was immunoSEQ multiplex PCR, and TCRdb's table has in-frame clones only and misses some. This sample has tens of thousands of clones, with roughly 80% found just once. Samples of blood were obtained at baseline, on cycle 4 day 1, and on cycle 7 day 1. The CDR3 spans 13 residues. V shed 3 bases and J shed 3 bases, with 5 bases lying between them. Germline V CDR1 and CDR2: ENHRY, SYGVKD. This chain joins TRBV10-3 and TRBJ2-2; D is ambiguous. Sequences were derived from CD4+ or CD8+ T cells sorted from blood, sampled in a trial of the OX40 agonist ivuxolimab. The TCR comes from an adult with an advanced solid tumor such as melanoma, head and neck, liver or kidney cancer. CDR3 in DNA: TGTGCCATCAGTGATCCGGACACCGGGGAGCTGTTTTTT. Its protein product is CAISDPDTGELFF.